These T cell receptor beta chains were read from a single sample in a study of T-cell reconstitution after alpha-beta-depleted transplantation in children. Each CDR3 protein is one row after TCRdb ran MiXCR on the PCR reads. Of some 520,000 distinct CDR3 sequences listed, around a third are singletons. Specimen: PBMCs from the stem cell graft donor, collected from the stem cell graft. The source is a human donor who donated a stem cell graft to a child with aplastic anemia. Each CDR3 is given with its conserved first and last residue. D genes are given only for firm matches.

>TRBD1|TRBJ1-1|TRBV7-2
CASSSTTGGIKATEAFF
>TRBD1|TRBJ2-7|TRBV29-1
CSVETGGNEQYF
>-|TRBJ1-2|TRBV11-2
CASSLDMLGLGYGYTF
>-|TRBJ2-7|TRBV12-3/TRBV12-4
CASTLGGPNYEQYF
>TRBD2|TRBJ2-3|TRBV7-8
CASSTPGLAKDTQYF
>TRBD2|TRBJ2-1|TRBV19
CASGLVTAGRAGKGEQFF
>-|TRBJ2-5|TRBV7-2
CASSTRQGQYETQYF
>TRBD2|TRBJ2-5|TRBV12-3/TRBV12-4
CASKRSGGNQETQYF
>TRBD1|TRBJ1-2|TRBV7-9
CASSVQGVGYTF
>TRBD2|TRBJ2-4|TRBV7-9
CASSPREGSHIQYF
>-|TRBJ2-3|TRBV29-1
CSVLPASSTDTQYF
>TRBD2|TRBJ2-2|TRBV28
CASTPGLAGTGELFF
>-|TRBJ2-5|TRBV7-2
CASSLYGRGETQYF
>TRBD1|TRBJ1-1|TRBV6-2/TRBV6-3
CASSYSGQGISEAFF
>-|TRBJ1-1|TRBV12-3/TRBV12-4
CASRTTSGNTEAFF
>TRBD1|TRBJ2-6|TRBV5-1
CASSGTGTGGSFSGANVLTF
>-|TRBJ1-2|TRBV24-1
CATSEHNYGYTF
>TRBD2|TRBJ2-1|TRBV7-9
CASSFQSGRGSNEQFF
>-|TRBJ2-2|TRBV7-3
CASSSHVSGNTGELFF
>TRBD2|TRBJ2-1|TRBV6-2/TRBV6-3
CASSYDRLAGEGLYNEQFF
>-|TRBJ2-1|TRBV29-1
CSVDSNLGTPEQFF
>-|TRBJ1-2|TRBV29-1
CSALDPTSYGYTF
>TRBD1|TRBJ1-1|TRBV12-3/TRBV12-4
CASSQGQVGGTEAFF
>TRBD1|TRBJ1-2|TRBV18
CASSPPLSRGLYGYTF
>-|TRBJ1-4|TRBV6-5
CASSYGGVGNEKLFF
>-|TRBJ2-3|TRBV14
CASSQRDRPPDTQYF
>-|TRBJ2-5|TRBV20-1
CSAPGRGQTQYF
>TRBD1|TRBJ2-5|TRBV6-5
CASSYGDRGQETQYF
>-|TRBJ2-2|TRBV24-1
CATSDLDRDTGELFF
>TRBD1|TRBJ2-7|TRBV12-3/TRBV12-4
CASSFAAGQGYYEQYF
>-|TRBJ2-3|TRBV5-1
CASSLWGRAGTDTQYF
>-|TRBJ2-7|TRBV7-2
CASSPGTRSEQYF
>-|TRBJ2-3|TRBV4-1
CASSQDREQFKADTQYF
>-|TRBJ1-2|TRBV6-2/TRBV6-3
CASSYIRGASF
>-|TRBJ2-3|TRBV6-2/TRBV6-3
CASSYPVENTQYF